This T cell receptor (beta chain) is from a study of identical twins. General study results and limits: For out-of-frame alpha sequences shared by twins, low generation probability was in excess. Twin pairs had excess sharing that was weaker in beta out-of-frame sequences.

TCRdb fed the 5' RACE reads into MiXCR, producing one record per CDR3 protein. There are about 200,000 distinct CDR3 sequences in the sample; 7.5% occur only once, and roughly 2% lies in the top ten. In the case of this clonotype: Antigen specificity is unknown.

Healthy Caucasians, and only they, were the donors. The CDR3 is made up of 13 amino acids. With 8 bases clipped from V and 6 bases from J, the junction kept 3 bases outside the gene matches. Germline CDR1 and CDR2: MDHEN and SYDVKM. This sample also appeared in a second study, on yellow fever vaccine responses in identical twins.

The specimen sequenced was memory (CD45RO+) T cells sorted from blood. The chain has TRBV28 and TRBJ2-2, with 10 bases identical to TRBD1. The receptor was isolated from a young woman in good health. The CDR3 protein is CASQGTGAGELFF. CDR3 bases: TGTGCCAGCCAGGGGACAGGGGCCGGGGAGCTGTTTTTT.